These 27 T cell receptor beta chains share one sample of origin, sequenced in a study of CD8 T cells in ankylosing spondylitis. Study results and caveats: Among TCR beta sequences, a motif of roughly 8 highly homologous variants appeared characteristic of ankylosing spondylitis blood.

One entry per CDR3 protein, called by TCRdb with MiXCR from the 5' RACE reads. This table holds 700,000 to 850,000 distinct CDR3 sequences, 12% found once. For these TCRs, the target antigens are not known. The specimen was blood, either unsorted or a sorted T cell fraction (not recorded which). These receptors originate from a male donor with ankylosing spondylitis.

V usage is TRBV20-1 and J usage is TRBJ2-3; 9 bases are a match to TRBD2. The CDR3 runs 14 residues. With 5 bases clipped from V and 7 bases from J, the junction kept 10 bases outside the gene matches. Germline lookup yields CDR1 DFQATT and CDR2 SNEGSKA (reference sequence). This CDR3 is CSAGLAGAANTQYF. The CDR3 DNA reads TGCAGTGCTGGCTTAGCGGGAGCTGCAAATACGCAGTATTTT.

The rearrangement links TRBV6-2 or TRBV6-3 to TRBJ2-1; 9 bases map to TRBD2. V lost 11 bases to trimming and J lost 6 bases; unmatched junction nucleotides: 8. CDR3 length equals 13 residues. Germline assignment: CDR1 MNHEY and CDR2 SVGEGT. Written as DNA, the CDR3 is TGTGCCTGCCGCGCTAGCGGGGCCAATGAGCAGTTCTTC. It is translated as CACRASGANEQFF.

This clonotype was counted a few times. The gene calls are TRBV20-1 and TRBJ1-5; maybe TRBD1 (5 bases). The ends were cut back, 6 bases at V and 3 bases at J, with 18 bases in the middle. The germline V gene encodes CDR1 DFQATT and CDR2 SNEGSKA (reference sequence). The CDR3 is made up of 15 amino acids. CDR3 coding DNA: TGCAGTGCGCGACAAATCGACAGATACAATCAGCCCCAGCATTTT. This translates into CSARQIDRYNQPQHF.

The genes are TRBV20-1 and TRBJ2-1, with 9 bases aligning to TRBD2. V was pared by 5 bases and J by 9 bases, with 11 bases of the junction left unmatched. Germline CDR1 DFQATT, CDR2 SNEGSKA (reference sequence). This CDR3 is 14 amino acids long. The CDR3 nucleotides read TGCAGTGCTCCTCAGCGGGAGGCGTGGGGTGAGCAGTTCTTC. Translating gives CSAPQREAWGEQFF.

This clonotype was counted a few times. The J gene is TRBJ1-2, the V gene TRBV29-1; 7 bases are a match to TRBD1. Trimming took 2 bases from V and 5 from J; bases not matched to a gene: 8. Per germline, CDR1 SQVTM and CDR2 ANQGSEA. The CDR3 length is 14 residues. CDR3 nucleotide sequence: TGCAGCGTTGAATTCCCAGGGGGGAGTTATGGCTACACCTTC. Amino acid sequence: CSVEFPGGSYGYTF.

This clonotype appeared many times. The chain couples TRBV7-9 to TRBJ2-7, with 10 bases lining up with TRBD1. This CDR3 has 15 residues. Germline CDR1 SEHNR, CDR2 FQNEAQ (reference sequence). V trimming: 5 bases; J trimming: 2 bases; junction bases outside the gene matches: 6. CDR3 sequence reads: CASSPKGQGPYEQYF. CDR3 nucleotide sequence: TGTGCCAGCAGCCCGAAGGGACAGGGGCCCTACGAGCAGTACTTC.

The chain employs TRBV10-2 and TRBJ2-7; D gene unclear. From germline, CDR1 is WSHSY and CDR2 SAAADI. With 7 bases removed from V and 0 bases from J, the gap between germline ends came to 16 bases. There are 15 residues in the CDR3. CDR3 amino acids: CASTPRRSSSYEQYF. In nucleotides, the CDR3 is TGCGCCAGCACGCCACGACGGAGTAGCTCCTACGAGCAGTACTTC.

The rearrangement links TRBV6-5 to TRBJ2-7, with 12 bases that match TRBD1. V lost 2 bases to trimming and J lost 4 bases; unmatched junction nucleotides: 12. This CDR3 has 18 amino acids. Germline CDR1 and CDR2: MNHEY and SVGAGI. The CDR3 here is CASSYGGTGGYGGYEQYF. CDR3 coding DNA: TGTGCCAGCAGTTACGGCGGGACAGGGGGCTACGGAGGGTACGAGCAGTACTTC.

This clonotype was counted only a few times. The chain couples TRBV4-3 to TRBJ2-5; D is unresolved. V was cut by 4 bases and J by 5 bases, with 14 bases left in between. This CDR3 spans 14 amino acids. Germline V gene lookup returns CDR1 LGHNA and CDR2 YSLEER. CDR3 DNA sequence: TGCGCCAGCAGCCTTCCGGGTTCGCCGGAGACCCAGTACTTC. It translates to CASSLPGSPETQYF.

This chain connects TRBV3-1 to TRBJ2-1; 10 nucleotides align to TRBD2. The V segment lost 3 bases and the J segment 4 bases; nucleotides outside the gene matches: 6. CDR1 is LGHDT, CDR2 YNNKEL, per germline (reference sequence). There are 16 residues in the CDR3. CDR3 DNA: TGTGCCAGCAGCCAGACCGGGACTAGCGTATACAATGAGCAGTTCTTC. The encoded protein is CASSQTGTSVYNEQFF.

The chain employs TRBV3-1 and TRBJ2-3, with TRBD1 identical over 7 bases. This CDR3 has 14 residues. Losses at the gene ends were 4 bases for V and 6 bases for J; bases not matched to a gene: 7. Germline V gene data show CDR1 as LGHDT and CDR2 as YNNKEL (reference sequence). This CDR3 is CASSLRQGKDTQYF. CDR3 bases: TGTGCCAGCAGCCTAAGACAGGGAAAGGATACGCAGTATTTT.

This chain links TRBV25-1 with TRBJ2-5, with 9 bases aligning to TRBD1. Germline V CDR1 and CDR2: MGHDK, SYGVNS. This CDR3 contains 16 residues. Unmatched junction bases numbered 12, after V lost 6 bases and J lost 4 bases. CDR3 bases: TGTGCCAGCAGGGGTGACCGGGACAGGGACAGAGAGACCCAGTACTTC. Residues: CASRGDRDRDRETQYF.

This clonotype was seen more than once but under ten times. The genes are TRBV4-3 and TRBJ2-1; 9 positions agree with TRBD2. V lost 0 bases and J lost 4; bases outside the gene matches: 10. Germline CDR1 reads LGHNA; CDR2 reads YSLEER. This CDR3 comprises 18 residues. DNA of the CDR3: TGCGCCAGCAGCCAAGATTATTGGGCGGGAGGGATTTACAATGAGCAGTTCTTC. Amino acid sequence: CASSQDYWAGGIYNEQFF.

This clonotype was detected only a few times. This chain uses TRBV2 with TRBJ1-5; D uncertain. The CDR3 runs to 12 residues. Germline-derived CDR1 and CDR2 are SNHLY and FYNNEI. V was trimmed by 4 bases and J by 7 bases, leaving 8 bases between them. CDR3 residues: CASSGRMQPQHF. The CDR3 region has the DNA TGTGCCAGCAGTGGGAGAATGCAGCCCCAGCATTTT.

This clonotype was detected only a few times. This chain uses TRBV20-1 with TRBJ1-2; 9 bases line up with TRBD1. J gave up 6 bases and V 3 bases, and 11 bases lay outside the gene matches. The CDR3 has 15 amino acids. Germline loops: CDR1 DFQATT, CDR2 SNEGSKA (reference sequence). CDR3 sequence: CSASHTADRGNGYTF. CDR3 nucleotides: TGCAGTGCTAGCCATACCGCTGACAGGGGGAATGGCTACACCTTC.

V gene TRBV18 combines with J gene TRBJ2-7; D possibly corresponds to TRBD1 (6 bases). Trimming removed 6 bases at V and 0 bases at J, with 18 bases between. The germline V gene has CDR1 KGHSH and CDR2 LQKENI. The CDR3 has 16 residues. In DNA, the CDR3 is TGTGCCAGCTCGCAGTCTGCCGACAGGAGCTCCTACGAGCAGTACTTC. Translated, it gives CASSQSADRSSYEQYF.

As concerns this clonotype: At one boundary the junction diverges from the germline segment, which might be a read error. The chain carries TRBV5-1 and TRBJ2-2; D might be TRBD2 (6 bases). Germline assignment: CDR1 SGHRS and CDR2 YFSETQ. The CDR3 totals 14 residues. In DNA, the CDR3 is TGCGCCAGCAATTCTCGGGGGAGCACCGCGGAGCTGTTTTTT. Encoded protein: CASNSRGSTAELFF.

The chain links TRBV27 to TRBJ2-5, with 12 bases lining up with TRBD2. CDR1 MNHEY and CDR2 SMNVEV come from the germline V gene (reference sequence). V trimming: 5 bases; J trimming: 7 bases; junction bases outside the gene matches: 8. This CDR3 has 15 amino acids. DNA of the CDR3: TGTGCCAGCAGTCCGCGGACTAGCGGGGAAGGGACCCAGTACTTC. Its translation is CASSPRTSGEGTQYF.

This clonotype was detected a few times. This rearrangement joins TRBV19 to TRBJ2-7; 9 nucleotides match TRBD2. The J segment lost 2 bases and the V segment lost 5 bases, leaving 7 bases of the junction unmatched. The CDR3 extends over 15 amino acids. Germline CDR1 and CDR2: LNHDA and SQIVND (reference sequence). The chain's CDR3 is CASSPGLANTYEQYF. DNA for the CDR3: TGTGCCAGTAGTCCTGGACTAGCGAATACCTACGAGCAGTACTTC.

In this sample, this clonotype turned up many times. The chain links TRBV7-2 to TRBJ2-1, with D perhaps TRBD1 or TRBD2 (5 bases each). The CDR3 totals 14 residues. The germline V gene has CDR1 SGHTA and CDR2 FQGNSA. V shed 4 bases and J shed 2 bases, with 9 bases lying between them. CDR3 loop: CASSSRGPYNEQFF. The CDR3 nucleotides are TGTGCCAGCAGCTCCCGGGGCCCCTACAATGAGCAGTTCTTC.

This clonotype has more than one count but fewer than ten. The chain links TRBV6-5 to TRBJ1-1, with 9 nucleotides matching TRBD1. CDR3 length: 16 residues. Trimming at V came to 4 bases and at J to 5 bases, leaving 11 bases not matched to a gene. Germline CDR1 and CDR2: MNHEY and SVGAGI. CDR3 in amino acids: CASSSTPGQGETEAFF. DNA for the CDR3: TGTGCCAGCAGTTCCACCCCGGGACAGGGAGAGACTGAAGCTTTCTTT.

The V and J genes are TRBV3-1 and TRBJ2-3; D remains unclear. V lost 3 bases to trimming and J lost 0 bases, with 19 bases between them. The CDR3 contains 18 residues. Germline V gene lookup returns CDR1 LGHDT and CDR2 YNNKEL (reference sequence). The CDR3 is CASSQVFVGRRSTDTQYF. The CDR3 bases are TGTGCCAGCAGCCAGGTATTCGTAGGACGCCGAAGCACAGATACGCAGTATTTT.

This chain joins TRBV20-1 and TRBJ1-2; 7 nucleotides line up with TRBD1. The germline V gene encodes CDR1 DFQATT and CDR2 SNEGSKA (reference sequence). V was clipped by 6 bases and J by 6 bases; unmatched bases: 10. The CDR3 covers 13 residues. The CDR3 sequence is CSATPQGVDGYTF. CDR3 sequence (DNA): TGCAGTGCAACCCCTCAGGGGGTAGATGGCTACACCTTC.

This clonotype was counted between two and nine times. The CDR3 loop is CASSPAASGRDIQYF. The CDR3 DNA is TGTGCCAGCAGCCCCGCGGCTAGCGGGCGGGACATTCAGTACTTC. V usage is TRBV12-3 or TRBV12-4 and J usage is TRBJ2-4; TRBD2 matches 8 bases. J lost 8 bases, V lost 6 bases, and 12 bases had no gene match. The CDR3 length is 15 residues.

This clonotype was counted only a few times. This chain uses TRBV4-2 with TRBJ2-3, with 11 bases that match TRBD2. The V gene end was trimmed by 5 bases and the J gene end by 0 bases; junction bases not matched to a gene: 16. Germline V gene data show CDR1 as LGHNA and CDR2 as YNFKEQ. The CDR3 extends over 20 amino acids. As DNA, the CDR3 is TGTGCCAGCAGCAGAACCGGGACTAGCGGATACACACCTAGCACAGATACGCAGTATTTT. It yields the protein CASSRTGTSGYTPSTDTQYF.

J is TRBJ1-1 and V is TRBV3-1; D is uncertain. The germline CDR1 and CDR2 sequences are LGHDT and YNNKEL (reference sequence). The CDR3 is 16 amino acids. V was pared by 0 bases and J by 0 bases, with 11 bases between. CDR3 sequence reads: CASSQDQRALNTEAFF. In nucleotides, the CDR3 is TGTGCCAGCAGCCAAGATCAACGGGCCTTGAACACTGAAGCTTTCTTT.

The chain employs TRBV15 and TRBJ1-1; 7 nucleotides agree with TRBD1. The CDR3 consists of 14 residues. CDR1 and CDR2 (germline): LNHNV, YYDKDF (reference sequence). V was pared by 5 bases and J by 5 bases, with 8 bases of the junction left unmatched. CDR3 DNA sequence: TGTGCCACCAGCGTCCGACAGGGCCCAACTGAAGCTTTCTTT. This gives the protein CATSVRQGPTEAFF. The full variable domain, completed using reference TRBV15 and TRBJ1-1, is DAMVIQNPRYQVTQFGKPVTLSCSQTLNHNVMYWYQQKSSQAPKLLFHYYDKDFNNEADTPDNFQSRRPNTSFCFLDIRSPGLGDTAMYLCATSVRQGPTEAFFGQGTRLTVV.